This T cell receptor beta chain was sequenced for a study of blood T cells in healthy people across ages. Study background: Capture by template switching was about one barcoded beta molecule per two T cells.

Findings and caveats of the study: The CMV status of each donor remained undetermined, and this could have confounded shifts in expanded clonotypes.

Each donor's blood draw was roughly 9.8 milliliters of peripheral blood. A minimum of 6 micrograms of total RNA was extracted per sample. For the second PCR, which ran for about 7 to 12 cycles, a sample-barcoded 5' primer and a J-beta primer mix were used. TCRdb reanalysed the 5' RACE reads using MiXCR and keeps one entry per CDR3 protein. The data contain approximately 1.5 million distinct CDR3 sequences, about 31% of them singletons. This clonotype was counted only a few times. Its matching antigen is unknown. CDR1 is SGHVS, CDR2 FQNEAQ, per germline. Trimming left V 5 bases short and J 3 bases short, with 13 bases between. The CDR3 covers 14 residues.

The receptor comes from a woman aged 25 to 39 in good health. The source material was blood. V gene TRBV7-8 combines with J gene TRBJ1-2; D may be TRBD1 (6 bases). The CDR3 bases are TGTGCCAGCAGCGCCCAGGGGAGGTACTATGGCTACACCTTC. Amino acid sequence: CASSAQGRYYGYTF.